This is a list of T cell receptor beta chains from one sample in a study of blood T cell repertoires in COVID-19. Some clones are missing from TCRdb's copy, which holds only in-frame ones; the method was immunoSEQ multiplex PCR. Among more than 80,000 clones listed, about 87% were seen once. Sequenced input: peripheral blood. These receptors all come from a man aged 35-49 years with acute or convalescent COVID-19. The conserved cysteine and the conserved F or W are not part of the CDR3 here.

v_gene,j_gene,len,CDR3aa
TRBV24-1,TRBJ2-2,11,AVAPPNTGELF
TRBV7-2,TRBJ2-6,12,ASSLGSGANVLT
TRBV3-1/TRBV3-2,TRBJ1-2,17,ASSQDRGRDSVVAYGYT
TRBV7-9,TRBJ1-3,10,ASSPGEGTIY
TRBV11-2,TRBJ1-1,12,ASSLGQINTEAF
TRBV9,TRBJ2-1,13,ASSATSGWVNEQF
TRBV3-1/TRBV3-2,TRBJ2-3,12,ASSQVVGTDTQY
TRBV4-2,TRBJ2-5,13,ASSLGGVVEQTQY
TRBV5-4,TRBJ2-3,16,ASSLGGQGAPYTDTQY
TRBV7-9,TRBJ2-1,15,ASSLGIGQGAYNEQF
TRBV9,TRBJ2-7,13,ASSGTSASSYEQY
TRBV9,TRBJ2-2,12,ASSVAKETGELF
TRBV6-5,TRBJ2-5,9,ATTGQETQY
TRBV19,TRBJ1-1,13,ASSESGRRNTEAF
TRBV5-6,TRBJ1-2,13,ASSLWRRTYYGYT
TRBV21-1,TRBJ2-2,12,ASSLRSGAGELF
TRBV24-1,TRBJ2-7,13,ATSDTGSVSYEQY